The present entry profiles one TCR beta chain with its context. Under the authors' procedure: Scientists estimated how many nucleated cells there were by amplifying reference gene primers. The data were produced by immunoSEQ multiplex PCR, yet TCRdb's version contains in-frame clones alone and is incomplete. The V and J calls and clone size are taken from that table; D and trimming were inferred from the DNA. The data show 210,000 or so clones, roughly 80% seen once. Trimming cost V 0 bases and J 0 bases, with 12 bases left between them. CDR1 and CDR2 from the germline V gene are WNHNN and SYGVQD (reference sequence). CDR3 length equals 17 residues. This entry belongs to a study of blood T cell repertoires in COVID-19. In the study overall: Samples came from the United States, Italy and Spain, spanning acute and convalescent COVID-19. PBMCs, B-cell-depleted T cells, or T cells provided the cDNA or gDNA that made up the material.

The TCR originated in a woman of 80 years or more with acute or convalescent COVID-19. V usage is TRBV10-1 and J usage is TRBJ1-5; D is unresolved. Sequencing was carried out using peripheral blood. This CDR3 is CASSESRAGNSNQPQHF. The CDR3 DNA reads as TGCGCCAGCAGTGAGTCGCGGGCAGGTAATAGCAATCAGCCCCAGCATTTT.